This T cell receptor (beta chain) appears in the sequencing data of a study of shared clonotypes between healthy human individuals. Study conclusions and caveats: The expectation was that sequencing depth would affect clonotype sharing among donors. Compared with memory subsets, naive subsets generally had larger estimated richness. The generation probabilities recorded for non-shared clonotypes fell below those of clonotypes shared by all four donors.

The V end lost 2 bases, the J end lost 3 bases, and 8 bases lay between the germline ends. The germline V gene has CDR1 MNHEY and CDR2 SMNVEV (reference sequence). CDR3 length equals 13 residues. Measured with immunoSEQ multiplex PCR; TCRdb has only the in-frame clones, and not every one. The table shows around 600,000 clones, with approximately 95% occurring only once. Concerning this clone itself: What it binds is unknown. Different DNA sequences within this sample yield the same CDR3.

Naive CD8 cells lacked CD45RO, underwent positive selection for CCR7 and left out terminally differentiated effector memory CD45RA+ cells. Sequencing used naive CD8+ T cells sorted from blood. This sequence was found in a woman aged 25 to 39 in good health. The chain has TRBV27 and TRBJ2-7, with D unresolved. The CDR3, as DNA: TGTGCCAGCAGTTTAGACCTCGGCTACGAGCAGTACTTC. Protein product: CASSLDLGYEQYF.